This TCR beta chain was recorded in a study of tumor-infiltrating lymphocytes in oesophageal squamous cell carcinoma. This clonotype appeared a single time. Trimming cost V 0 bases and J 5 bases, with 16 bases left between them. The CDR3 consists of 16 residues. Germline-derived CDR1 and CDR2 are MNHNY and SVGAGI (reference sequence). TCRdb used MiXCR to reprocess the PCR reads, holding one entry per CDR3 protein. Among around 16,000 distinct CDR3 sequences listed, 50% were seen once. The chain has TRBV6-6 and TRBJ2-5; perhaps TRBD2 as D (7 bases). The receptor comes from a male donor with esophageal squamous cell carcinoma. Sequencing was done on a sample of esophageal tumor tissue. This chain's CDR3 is CASSYSIGGAKETQYF. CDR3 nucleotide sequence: TGTGCCAGCAGTTACTCGATAGGGGGGGCCAAGGAGACCCAGTACTTC.